The entry below describes one TCR beta chain. Its specificity is unknown. The sample is drawn from a study of shared clonotypes between healthy human individuals. At the level of the study: Donors, aged 18 to 49, were a couple of women and a few men. The plates for each donor numbered three CD4 naive, three CD4 memory, two CD8 naive and one CD8 memory.

Findings of the study overall: Generally, naive subsets came out with larger estimated richness than memory subsets.

Per the authors' pipeline: From ImmunoSEQ came sequences covering only the junction and carrying no quality scores, so filtering differed. Libraries were prepared by immunoSEQ multiplex PCR; TCRdb keeps only in-frame clonotypes and omits some of them. V and J calls plus clone size are reproduced from that table; the DNA served to infer D and trimming. The repertoire includes about 1.5 million clones, approximately 98% of them detected once, and about 0.45% sits in the top ten. The CDR3 has 16 residues. CDR1 and CDR2 from the germline V gene are MNHNY and SVGAGI (reference sequence). Trimming shortened V by 7 bases and J by 2 bases, and 21 bases separated the two germline ends.

The sequence was collected from a man younger than 45 in good health. The chain carries TRBV6-6 and TRBJ2-7; D is perhaps TRBD1 or TRBD2 (7 bases each). Specimen: naive CD4+ T cells sorted from blood. As to subset: CD45RA+ positively selected. The CDR3 spells CASIPRGQRDTYEQYF. The CDR3 DNA reads as TGTGCCAGCATACCCCGGGGACAGCGGGACACCTACGAGCAGTACTTC.